Listed below are T cell receptor beta chains from one sample, sequenced in a study of blood T cells in healthy people across ages. One entry per CDR3 protein results from TCRdb running MiXCR on the 5' RACE reads. The data hold roughly 1,700,000 distinct CDR3 sequences, with 28% observed a single time. Material: blood. The origin of the receptors is a woman in her thirties in good health. The conserved cysteine and the conserved F or W are not part of the CDR3 here. The order of the fields is CDR3 protein, CDR3 length, clone size, J gene, V gene. Not all rows give a size; the values are once, few, many and, for expanded clones, a class.

cdr3_aa: ATSTDRGHYGYT
cdr3_length: 12
clone_size: NA
j_call: TRBJ1-2
v_call: TRBV15

cdr3_aa: ASSPSVTPLDGYT
cdr3_length: 13
clone_size: few
j_call: TRBJ1-2
v_call: TRBV27

cdr3_aa: ASSPSLAYEQY
cdr3_length: 11
clone_size: many
j_call: TRBJ2-7
v_call: TRBV3-1

cdr3_aa: ASSYSAANYGYT
cdr3_length: 12
clone_size: few
j_call: TRBJ1-2
v_call: TRBV6-5

cdr3_aa: ASSLFRTSGASNEQF
cdr3_length: 15
clone_size: few
j_call: TRBJ2-1
v_call: TRBV7-3

cdr3_aa: SVGFSGGSYEQY
cdr3_length: 12
clone_size: many
j_call: TRBJ2-7
v_call: TRBV29-1

cdr3_aa: ASSDGQSPQETQY
cdr3_length: 13
clone_size: many
j_call: TRBJ2-5
v_call: TRBV12-3/TRBV12-4

cdr3_aa: ASSFPASGSSYEQY
cdr3_length: 14
clone_size: many
j_call: TRBJ2-7
v_call: TRBV12-3/TRBV12-4

cdr3_aa: ASSSTGKLF
cdr3_length: 9
clone_size: NA
j_call: TRBJ1-4
v_call: TRBV5-1

cdr3_aa: ASSEEGGTEAF
cdr3_length: 11
clone_size: NA
j_call: TRBJ1-1
v_call: TRBV2

cdr3_aa: SAREVGPEQY
cdr3_length: 10
clone_size: NA
j_call: TRBJ2-7
v_call: TRBV20-1

cdr3_aa: SAHGLVGYEQY
cdr3_length: 11
clone_size: NA
j_call: TRBJ2-7
v_call: TRBV20-1

cdr3_aa: ASSHSRESGKNIQY
cdr3_length: 14
clone_size: many
j_call: TRBJ2-4
v_call: TRBV4-3

cdr3_aa: ASKGASSYEQY
cdr3_length: 11
clone_size: many
j_call: TRBJ2-7
v_call: TRBV28

cdr3_aa: ASSLGRRTNTGELF
cdr3_length: 14
clone_size: NA
j_call: TRBJ2-2
v_call: TRBV7-9

cdr3_aa: SANGQGDPDTQY
cdr3_length: 12
clone_size: many
j_call: TRBJ2-3
v_call: TRBV20-1

cdr3_aa: ASSLAERNLRGKLF
cdr3_length: 14
clone_size: NA
j_call: TRBJ1-4
v_call: TRBV7-8

cdr3_aa: ASSPLSGVGYNEQF
cdr3_length: 14
clone_size: many
j_call: TRBJ2-1
v_call: TRBV7-9

cdr3_aa: ASSYSSRVMNTEAF
cdr3_length: 14
clone_size: few
j_call: TRBJ1-1
v_call: TRBV6-2/TRBV6-3

cdr3_aa: ASSSSDRPGGETQY
cdr3_length: 14
clone_size: few
j_call: TRBJ2-5
v_call: TRBV7-9

cdr3_aa: ASSRTSGGAGELF
cdr3_length: 13
clone_size: few
j_call: TRBJ2-2
v_call: TRBV11-3

cdr3_aa: ASRRTGGVDSNPPQH
cdr3_length: 15
clone_size: NA
j_call: TRBJ1-5
v_call: TRBV4-2

cdr3_aa: ASSLDGGPNTGELF
cdr3_length: 14
clone_size: NA
j_call: TRBJ2-2
v_call: TRBV7-8

cdr3_aa: ASSLTGTGTNVLT
cdr3_length: 13
clone_size: few
j_call: TRBJ2-6
v_call: TRBV5-1

cdr3_aa: ASTQAGKYEQF
cdr3_length: 11
clone_size: NA
j_call: TRBJ2-1
v_call: TRBV28

cdr3_aa: ASSPKGHYTQY
cdr3_length: 11
clone_size: few
j_call: TRBJ2-3
v_call: TRBV12-3/TRBV12-4

cdr3_aa: TSSGPSGGTDTQY
cdr3_length: 13
clone_size: few
j_call: TRBJ2-3
v_call: TRBV28

cdr3_aa: ASSYPGGNYGYT
cdr3_length: 12
clone_size: few
j_call: TRBJ1-2
v_call: TRBV6-6

cdr3_aa: ASSLASGSQETQY
cdr3_length: 13
clone_size: NA
j_call: TRBJ2-5
v_call: TRBV5-5

cdr3_aa: ASSSDRGRFSYDEQF
cdr3_length: 15
clone_size: NA
j_call: TRBJ2-1
v_call: TRBV12-3/TRBV12-4

cdr3_aa: SVAGQIATNEKLF
cdr3_length: 13
clone_size: many
j_call: TRBJ1-4
v_call: TRBV29-1

cdr3_aa: ASSPGGGGETQY
cdr3_length: 12
clone_size: many
j_call: TRBJ2-5
v_call: TRBV9

cdr3_aa: ASFDRAGNTIY
cdr3_length: 11
clone_size: few
j_call: TRBJ1-3
v_call: TRBV12-3/TRBV12-4

cdr3_aa: SARDREGLASYNEQF
cdr3_length: 15
clone_size: NA
j_call: TRBJ2-1
v_call: TRBV20-1

cdr3_aa: ASSLQGPRFQEAQF
cdr3_length: 14
clone_size: NA
j_call: TRBJ2-1
v_call: TRBV5-1

cdr3_aa: SVSDAEQY
cdr3_length: 8
clone_size: few
j_call: TRBJ2-4
v_call: TRBV29-1

cdr3_aa: ASSYYT
cdr3_length: 6
clone_size: NA
j_call: TRBJ1-2
v_call: TRBV7-9

cdr3_aa: ASSQQGQSNEKLF
cdr3_length: 13
clone_size: few
j_call: TRBJ1-4
v_call: TRBV18

cdr3_aa: ATSGNQITYNEQF
cdr3_length: 13
clone_size: NA
j_call: TRBJ2-1
v_call: TRBV24-1

cdr3_aa: ASSLSHAGLPNTEAF
cdr3_length: 15
clone_size: NA
j_call: TRBJ1-1
v_call: TRBV7-9

cdr3_aa: ASTLQGAGTEAF
cdr3_length: 12
clone_size: NA
j_call: TRBJ1-1
v_call: TRBV12-3/TRBV12-4

cdr3_aa: VSSPGGVSNQPQH
cdr3_length: 13
clone_size: NA
j_call: TRBJ1-5
v_call: TRBV5-1

cdr3_aa: ASSLVGAYSNQPQH
cdr3_length: 14
clone_size: NA
j_call: TRBJ1-5
v_call: TRBV7-2

cdr3_aa: ASSQNTGESPLH
cdr3_length: 12
clone_size: NA
j_call: TRBJ1-6
v_call: TRBV9

cdr3_aa: ASRISGGQGTQY
cdr3_length: 12
clone_size: few
j_call: TRBJ2-5
v_call: TRBV28

cdr3_aa: SPRGGKYNEQF
cdr3_length: 11
clone_size: NA
j_call: TRBJ2-1
v_call: TRBV20-1

cdr3_aa: ASSQFRGAERDEQY
cdr3_length: 14
clone_size: NA
j_call: TRBJ2-7
v_call: TRBV4-3

cdr3_aa: ASSPVIGPHTQY
cdr3_length: 12
clone_size: NA
j_call: TRBJ2-5
v_call: TRBV18

cdr3_aa: ASSFISQGASEAF
cdr3_length: 13
clone_size: few
j_call: TRBJ1-1
v_call: TRBV5-1

cdr3_aa: ASSSSSSFRDTQY
cdr3_length: 13
clone_size: NA
j_call: TRBJ2-3
v_call: TRBV5-1

cdr3_aa: ASSQDQPDQETQY
cdr3_length: 13
clone_size: NA
j_call: TRBJ2-5
v_call: TRBV4-1

cdr3_aa: SARDPGQVQETQY
cdr3_length: 13
clone_size: NA
j_call: TRBJ2-5
v_call: TRBV20-1

cdr3_aa: ASSPTSWFEETQY
cdr3_length: 13
clone_size: NA
j_call: TRBJ2-5
v_call: TRBV18

cdr3_aa: ASSLALRVGKETQY
cdr3_length: 14
clone_size: many
j_call: TRBJ2-5
v_call: TRBV7-2

cdr3_aa: ASSFPPGQGYEQY
cdr3_length: 13
clone_size: few
j_call: TRBJ2-7
v_call: TRBV28